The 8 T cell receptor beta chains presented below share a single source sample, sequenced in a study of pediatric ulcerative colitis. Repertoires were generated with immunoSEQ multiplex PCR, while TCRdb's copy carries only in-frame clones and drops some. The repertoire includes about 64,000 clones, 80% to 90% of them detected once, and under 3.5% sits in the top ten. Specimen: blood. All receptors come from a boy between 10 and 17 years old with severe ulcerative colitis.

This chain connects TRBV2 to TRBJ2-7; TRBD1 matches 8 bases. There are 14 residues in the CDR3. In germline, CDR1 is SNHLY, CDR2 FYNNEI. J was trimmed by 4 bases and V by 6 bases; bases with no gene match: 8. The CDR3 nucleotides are TGTGCCAGCAGACTCCAGGGGGCGCGTTACGAGCAGTACTTC. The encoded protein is CASRLQGARYEQYF. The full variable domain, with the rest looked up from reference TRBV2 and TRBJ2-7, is EPEVTQTPSHQVTQMGQEVILRCVPISNHLYFYWYRQILGQKVEFLVSFYNNEISEKSEIFDDQFSVERPDGSNFTLKIRSTKLEDSAMYFCASRLQGARYEQYFGPGTRLTVT.

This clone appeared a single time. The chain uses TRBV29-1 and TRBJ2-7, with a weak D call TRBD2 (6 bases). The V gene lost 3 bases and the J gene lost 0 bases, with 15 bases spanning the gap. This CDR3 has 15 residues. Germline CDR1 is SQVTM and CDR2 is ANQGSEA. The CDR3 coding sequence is TGCAGCGTTGATGACCTCGCGGGACCCTCCTACGAGCAGTACTTC. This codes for CSVDDLAGPSYEQYF.

CDR3 nucleotides: TGCGCCAGCAGCCCGGAGCGGCAAGAGACCCAGTACTTC. It is translated as CASSPERQETQYF. This chain links TRBV5-1 with TRBJ2-5; a possible D gene is TRBD2 (5 bases). V shed 4 bases and J shed 2 bases, with 9 bases lying between them. Germline V gene sequence: CDR1 SGHRS, CDR2 YFSETQ. This CDR3 region has 13 residues. Looking up the rest from reference TRBV5-1 and TRBJ2-5 gives the full variable domain: KAGVTQTPRYLIKTRGQQVTLSCSPISGHRSVSWYQQTPGQGLQFLFEYFSETQRNKGNFPGRFSGRQFSNSRSEMNVSTLELGDSALYLCASSPERQETQYFGPGTRLLVL.

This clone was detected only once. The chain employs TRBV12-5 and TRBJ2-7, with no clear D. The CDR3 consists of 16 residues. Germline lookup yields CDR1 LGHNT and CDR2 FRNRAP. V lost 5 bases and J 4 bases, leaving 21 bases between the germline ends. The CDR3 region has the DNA TGTGCTAGTGGTCTACCCCCAGTTGTCAATATATACGAGCAGTACTTC. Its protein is CASGLPPVVNIYEQYF.

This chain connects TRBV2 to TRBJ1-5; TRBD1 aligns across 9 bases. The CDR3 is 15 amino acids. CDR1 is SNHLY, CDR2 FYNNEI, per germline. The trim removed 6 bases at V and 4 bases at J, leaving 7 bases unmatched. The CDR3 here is CASRSTGGGNQPQHF. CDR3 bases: TGTGCCAGCAGGAGCACAGGGGGCGGGAATCAGCCCCAGCATTTT.

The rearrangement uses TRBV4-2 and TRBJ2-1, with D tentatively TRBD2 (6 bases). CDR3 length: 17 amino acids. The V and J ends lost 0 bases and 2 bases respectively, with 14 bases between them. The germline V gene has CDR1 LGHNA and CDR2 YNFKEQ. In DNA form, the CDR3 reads TGTGCCAGCAGCCAAGATTTTGCGGGGAGCACCTACAATGAGCAGTTCTTC. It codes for CASSQDFAGSTYNEQFF.

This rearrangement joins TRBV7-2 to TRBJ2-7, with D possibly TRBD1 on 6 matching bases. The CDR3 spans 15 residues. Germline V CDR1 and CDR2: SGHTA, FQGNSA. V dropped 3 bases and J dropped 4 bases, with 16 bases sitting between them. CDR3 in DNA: TGTGCCAGCAGCTTTAAGGGGGACCCTTCTTACGAGCAGTACTTC. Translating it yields CASSFKGDPSYEQYF.

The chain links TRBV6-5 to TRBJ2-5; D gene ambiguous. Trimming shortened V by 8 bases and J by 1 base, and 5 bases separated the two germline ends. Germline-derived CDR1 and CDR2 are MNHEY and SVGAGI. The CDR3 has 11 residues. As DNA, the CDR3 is TGTGCCAGCCGATTCCAAGAGACCCAGTACTTC. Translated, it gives CASRFQETQYF.